This paragraph reports one T cell receptor beta chain. Germline V gene lookup returns CDR1 SGDLS and CDR2 YYNGEE. This CDR3 has 15 residues. The V end was cut by 8 bases, the J end by 13 bases, with 25 bases between. Original processing methods: Quantification of nucleated cells was approximated via reference gene primer amplification. Using immunoSEQ multiplex PCR, the repertoire was profiled, and TCRdb retains in-frame clones only, with some absent. That table supplies the V and J calls and clone size; D and trimming were determined from the DNA. The data hold some 98,000 clones, with roughly 82% observed a single time. The data originate from a study of blood T cell repertoires in COVID-19. Across the study: Samples taken during acute and convalescent COVID-19 were collected in the United States, Italy and Spain. PBMCs, B-cell-depleted T cells, or T cells were the source of the cDNA or gDNA that made up the material.

The chain combines TRBV9 with TRBJ1-6; D is unresolved. The source material was peripheral blood. This TCR derives from a man in his sixties with acute or convalescent COVID-19. CDR3 bases: TGTGCCAGTGGCGGGGTCTCCGCTATTGTTACCCCCCTCCACTTT. Translating gives CASGGVSAIVTPLHF.